This passage covers 32 T cell receptor beta chains from one sample sequenced in a study of cytomegalovirus exposure and HLA in healthy donors. PCR employed 60 Vbeta and 13 Jbeta primers. The protocol was immunoSEQ multiplex PCR, while the TCRdb copy is restricted to in-frame clones and leaves out a portion. Of fewer than 250,000 clones listed, roughly 81% were seen once; the top ten hold approximately 2.1%. The sequenced sample was PBMCs. These receptors were taken from a woman in her thirties in good health and CMV-seropositive.

Only one count was recorded for this clone. The J gene is TRBJ2-7, the V gene TRBV4-3; 16 bases fit TRBD2. Germline V gene lookup returns CDR1 LGHNA and CDR2 YSLEER. The CDR3 covers 18 residues. Trimming took 4 bases from V and 2 from J; bases not matched to a gene: 8. The CDR3 nucleotides are TGCGCCAGCAGCCGGGGACTAGCGGGAGGGCCTTCAACCTACGAGCAGTACTTC. It yields the protein CASSRGLAGGPSTYEQYF.

The chain combines TRBV7-9 with TRBJ1-1; D remains ambiguous. The CDR3 has 13 residues. V was trimmed by 3 bases and J by 2 bases, leaving 7 bases between them. Germline CDR1 and CDR2: SEHNR and FQNEAQ (reference sequence). The CDR3, as DNA: TGTGCCAGCAGCTTCCCAGGAAACACTGAAGCTTTCTTT. It specifies CASSFPGNTEAFF. The full variable domain, rest sourced from reference TRBV7-9 and TRBJ1-1, is DTGVSQNPRHKITKRGQNVTFRCDPISEHNRLYWYRQTLGQGPEFLTYFQNEAQLEKSRLLSDRFSAERPKGSFSTLEIQRTEQGDSAMYLCASSFPGNTEAFFGQGTRLTVV.

The chain recombines TRBV4-2 with TRBJ2-3; maybe TRBD2 (6 bases). This CDR3 contains 16 residues. V was trimmed by 3 bases and J by 2 bases, leaving 15 bases between them. Germline loops: CDR1 LGHNA, CDR2 YNFKEQ. CDR3 in DNA: TGTGCCAGCAGCCAGCCGCGGGACCACCCCACAGATACGCAGTATTTT. Protein: CASSQPRDHPTDTQYF.

The V gene is TRBV18, the J gene TRBJ2-3, with TRBD1 matching 8 bases. Germline assignment: CDR1 KGHSH and CDR2 LQKENI. The CDR3 runs to 18 residues. V lost 2 bases and J lost 4; bases outside the gene matches: 14. The CDR3: CASSPATGATPPADTQYF. In nucleotides, the CDR3 is TGTGCCAGCTCACCAGCGACAGGGGCGACGCCTCCGGCAGATACGCAGTATTTT. The variable domain in full, completed from reference TRBV18 and TRBJ2-3, reads NAGVMQNPRHLVRRRGQEARLRCSPMKGHSHVYWYRQLPEEGLKFMVYLQKENIIDESGMPKERFSAEFPKEGPSILRIQQVVRGDSAAYFCASSPATGATPPADTQYFGPGTRLTVL.

The chain couples TRBV7-2 to TRBJ1-3, with 9 positions matching TRBD1. Germline loops: CDR1 SGHTA, CDR2 FQGNSA. This CDR3 is built from 15 residues. V shed 3 bases, J shed 8 bases, and the junction held 8 bases outside the gene matches. Here the CDR3 DNA reads TGTGCCAGCAGCTTCTCCATGGGACAGGGACACACCATATATTTT. Translation gives CASSFSMGQGHTIYF.

In its sample, this clone was seen a few times. The genes are TRBV11-2 and TRBJ1-3; 8 bases agree with TRBD1. There are 16 residues in the CDR3. CDR1 and CDR2 from the germline V gene are SGHAT and FQNNGV. Unmatched junction bases numbered 5, after V lost 4 bases and J lost 0 bases. The DNA of the CDR3 is TGTGCCAGCAGCTCCTCAGGGGGCTACTCTGGAAACACCATATATTTT. Protein product: CASSSSGGYSGNTIYF.

The chain has TRBV27 and TRBJ2-5, with TRBD2 identical over 9 bases. The J call may be incorrect, as the DNA end agrees better with TRBJ2-7. This CDR3 has 13 residues. Per germline, CDR1 MNHEY and CDR2 SMNVEV (reference sequence). CDR3 sequence: CASRVAGAYEQYF. In DNA, the CDR3 is TGTGCCAGCAGGGTAGCGGGAGCCTACGAGCAGTACTTC.

The chain couples TRBV19 to TRBJ2-1, with D hard to call. Per the germline V gene, CDR1 is LNHDA and CDR2 is SQIVND (reference sequence). CDR3 length equals 14 residues. The ends were cut back, 3 bases at V and 3 bases at J, with 9 bases in the middle. The DNA for the CDR3 is TGTGCCAGTAGTATGCGCCTAAACTACAATGAGCAGTTCTTC. Its translation is CASSMRLNYNEQFF. Full variable domain (outside the CDR3, taken from reference TRBV19 and TRBJ2-1): DGGITQSPKYLFRKEGQNVTLSCEQNLNHDAMYWYRQDPGQGLRLIYYSQIVNDFQKGDIAEGYSVSREKKESFPLTVTSAQKNPTAFYLCASSMRLNYNEQFFGPGTRLTVL.

This clone occurred once. The chain is built from TRBV25-1 and TRBJ2-6; D remains unclear. The CDR3 totals 14 residues. Trimming pared 3 bases from V and 4 bases from J, leaving 7 bases between. Per the germline V gene, CDR1 is MGHDK and CDR2 is SYGVNS. Here the CDR3 reads CASSEYSGANVLTF. The CDR3 bases are TGTGCCAGCAGTGAGTATTCCGGGGCCAACGTCCTGACTTTC.

The V call is TRBV9, the J call TRBJ2-2, with D maybe TRBD2 (5 bases). V was shortened by 4 bases and J by 2 bases, with 15 bases between the two germline ends. The germline gives CDR1 SGDLS, CDR2 YYNGEE. This CDR3 contains 16 residues. CDR3 DNA: TGTGCCAGCAGCCCACGCAGCGCGGGTAACACCGGGGAGCTGTTTTTT. Encoded protein: CASSPRSAGNTGELFF.

This clone was observed a few times. The chain recombines TRBV9 with TRBJ2-6, with 14 bases aligning to TRBD2. Per the germline V gene, CDR1 is SGDLS and CDR2 is YYNGEE. This CDR3 spans 18 amino acids. Trimming at V came to 2 bases and at J to 2 bases, leaving 3 bases not matched to a gene. The DNA for the CDR3 is TGTGCCAGCAGCGTTTTGGGACTAGCGGGAGCTGGGGCCAACGTCCTGACTTTC. The encoded protein is CASSVLGLAGAGANVLTF.

This rearrangement joins TRBV28 to TRBJ1-3; D is perhaps TRBD1 (5 bases). Trimming stripped 7 bases from V and 1 base from J, with 11 bases between. Germline V gives CDR1 MDHEN, CDR2 SYDVKM. The CDR3 length is 14 residues. CDR3 sequence: CASMGLGSGNTIYF. DNA of the CDR3: TGTGCCAGCATGGGGCTGGGTTCTGGAAACACCATATATTTT.

The chain recombines TRBV6-5 with TRBJ1-3; the D gene is possibly TRBD1 (6 bases). Trimming pared 6 bases from V and 0 bases from J, leaving 12 bases between. This CDR3 contains 15 residues. Germline V gives CDR1 MNHEY, CDR2 SVGAGI. The CDR3 loop reads CASRMDSRSGNTIYF. Written as DNA, the CDR3 is TGTGCCAGCAGAATGGACAGCCGCTCTGGAAACACCATATATTTT.

The V gene is TRBV7-8, the J gene TRBJ1-1; TRBD1 agrees at 12 bases. The CDR3 spans 17 residues. Germline CDR1 is SGHVS and CDR2 is FQNEAQ. V was clipped by 5 bases and J by 1 base; unmatched bases: 8. The chain's CDR3 is CASSEPGQGAPNTEAFF. The CDR3 DNA reads TGTGCCAGCAGCGAACCGGGACAGGGGGCACCGAACACTGAAGCTTTCTTT.

The rearrangement links TRBV4-2 to TRBJ2-7; 7 bases are a match to TRBD2. Germline V gene lookup returns CDR1 LGHNA and CDR2 YNFKEQ. The CDR3 totals 16 residues. Trimming took 1 base from V and 0 from J; bases not matched to a gene: 6. CDR3 coding DNA: TGTGCCAGCAGCCAAGTTGCGGCGGGGGTCTCCTACGAGCAGTACTTC. Translating it yields CASSQVAAGVSYEQYF.

The V gene is TRBV5-1, the J gene TRBJ2-3, with 8 bases that match TRBD2. With V trimmed by 5 bases and J by 0 bases, 5 bases remained unmatched. CDR1 is SGHRS, CDR2 YFSETQ, per germline. This CDR3 contains 15 residues. In nucleotides, the CDR3 is TGCGCCAGCAGTGACTCGGGGGGGAGCACAGATACGCAGTATTTT. Its translation is CASSDSGGSTDTQYF.

This chain uses TRBV18 with TRBJ2-5; 9 bases are a match to TRBD2. J lost 1 base, V lost 3 bases, and 3 bases had no gene match. This CDR3 has 15 residues. Germline loops: CDR1 KGHSH, CDR2 LQKENI. CDR3 sequence (DNA): TGTGCCAGCTCACCCGCGGGAGGGGTCCAAGAGACCCAGTACTTC. It codes for CASSPAGGVQETQYF. Together with reference TRBV18 and TRBJ2-5, the CDR3 gives the full variable domain: NAGVMQNPRHLVRRRGQEARLRCSPMKGHSHVYWYRQLPEEGLKFMVYLQKENIIDESGMPKERFSAEFPKEGPSILRIQQVVRGDSAAYFCASSPAGGVQETQYFGPGTRLLVL.

The CDR3 sequence is CASSLGPGGDGYTF. The CDR3 region has the DNA TGCGCCAGCAGCCTAGGACCAGGGGGCGATGGCTACACCTTC. The rearrangement links TRBV4-1 to TRBJ1-2; 8 bases map to TRBD1. This CDR3 has 14 residues. In germline, CDR1 is MGHRA, CDR2 YSYEKL. Germline trimming cut 4 bases from V and 6 bases from J; bases unmatched to any gene: 7.

V is TRBV2 and J is TRBJ1-2; 9 nucleotides line up with TRBD1. The CDR3 has 15 amino acids. Trimming removed 7 bases from V and 4 bases from J; junction bases left unmatched: 10. CDR1 and CDR2 from the germline V gene are SNHLY and FYNNEI. The CDR3 DNA reads TGTGCCAGCATGGGTACTACAGGGGGCTTCTATGGCTACACCTTC. This codes for CASMGTTGGFYGYTF.

This clone was counted a single time. The chain combines TRBV6-5 with TRBJ1-1, with D possibly matching TRBD1 (6 bases). Germline assignment: CDR1 MNHEY and CDR2 SVGAGI. Trimming removed 6 bases at V and 1 base at J, with 9 bases between. The CDR3 loop spans 13 amino acids. CDR3 sequence (DNA): TGTGCCAGCAGCCGGGACACGAACACTGAAGCTTTCTTT. Encoded protein: CASSRDTNTEAFF.

V and J are TRBV19 and TRBJ1-1; no reliable D call. The CDR3 totals 12 residues. Trimming cost V 5 bases and J 6 bases, with 10 bases left between them. Germline assignment: CDR1 LNHDA and CDR2 SQIVND (reference sequence). The CDR3 nucleotides read TGTGCCAGTAGTGATTACTCGGCTGAAGCTTTCTTT. Translated, it gives CASSDYSAEAFF.

The chain couples TRBV7-2 to TRBJ2-7; the D gene is possibly TRBD2 (5 bases). Looked up from germline, CDR1 is SGHTA and CDR2 is FQGNSA. The CDR3 sequence is 14 residues long. Deletions cut 2 bases from V and 4 bases from J, with 12 bases between. CDR3 residues: CASSLRGLLYEQYF. The CDR3 DNA follows: TGTGCCAGCAGCTTACGCGGACTCCTGTACGAGCAGTACTTC.

A remark on this clone: At one end the junction does not follow the germline gene, possibly because of a read error. The CDR3, as DNA: TGTGCCAGCAGCGAAGACAGGGGCGACGAGCAGTACTTC. Translation: CASSEDRGDEQYF. V and J are TRBV2 and TRBJ2-7; 8 bases match TRBD1. The germline V gene encodes CDR1 SNHLY and CDR2 FYNNEI. This CDR3 is 13 amino acids long.

The rearrangement uses TRBV28 and TRBJ1-1; 10 bases map to TRBD1. Germline trimming cut 6 bases from V and 5 bases from J; bases unmatched to any gene: 6. Germline loops: CDR1 MDHEN, CDR2 SYDVKM. This CDR3 region has 14 residues. CDR3 nucleotide sequence: TGTGCCAGCAGCCTGACAGGGGGCGAGACTGAAGCTTTCTTT. This sequence encodes CASSLTGGETEAFF.

This clone was counted between two and nine times. The J gene is TRBJ1-2, the V gene TRBV7-9; D might be TRBD1 (6 bases). The CDR3 contains 15 residues. Germline assignment: CDR1 SEHNR and CDR2 FQNEAQ (reference sequence). The V end lost 5 bases, the J end lost 7 bases, and 20 bases lay between the germline ends. CDR3 coding DNA: TGTGCCAGCAGCAGGGGGGGGGCCACAGGGACTGGCTACACCTTC. It translates to CASSRGGATGTGYTF.

The V and J genes are TRBV30 and TRBJ2-2; D is unresolved. The germline V gene has CDR1 GTSNPN and CDR2 SVGIG (reference sequence). The CDR3 spans 14 residues. Trimming removed 0 bases at V and 4 bases at J, with 9 bases between. The CDR3 sequence: CAWSVPGRTGELFF. The CDR3 DNA reads TGTGCCTGGAGTGTACCGGGTCGCACCGGGGAGCTGTTTTTT.

This clone was seen only once. The rearrangement links TRBV11-2 to TRBJ2-1; the D gene is possibly TRBD2 (6 bases). The V gene lost 3 bases and the J gene lost 1 base, with 22 bases spanning the gap. The CDR3 is 19 residues long. Germline assignment: CDR1 SGHAT and CDR2 FQNNGV. In DNA, the CDR3 is TGTGCCAGCAGCTTGGATAACTTGCGGGGAGGTGTGTCCTACAATGAGCAGTTCTTC. Amino acids: CASSLDNLRGGVSYNEQFF. The full variable domain, with the rest looked up from reference TRBV11-2 and TRBJ2-1, is EAGVAQSPRYKIIEKRQSVAFWCNPISGHATLYWYQQILGQGPKLLIQFQNNGVVDDSQLPKDRFSAERLKGVDSTLKIQPAKLEDSAVYLCASSLDNLRGGVSYNEQFFGPGTRLTVL.

The chain recombines TRBV5-6 with TRBJ1-3; D is perhaps TRBD1 (5 bases). V dropped 4 bases and J dropped 1 base, with 12 bases sitting between them. CDR3 length: 15 residues. The germline CDR1 and CDR2 sequences are SGHDT and YYEEEE. CDR3 sequence: CASSQSGISGNTIYF. The CDR3 DNA sequence: TGTGCCAGCAGCCAGTCAGGGATATCTGGAAACACCATATATTTT.

The rearrangement joins TRBV28 to TRBJ2-7, with 9 bases aligning to TRBD2. This CDR3 is built from 14 residues. CDR1 is MDHEN, CDR2 SYDVKM, per germline. V lost 6 bases, J lost 4 bases, and 7 bases stayed unmatched. The CDR3 DNA is TGTGCCAGCAGGGCGGGACTAGCACGATACGAGCAGTACTTC. Encoded protein: CASRAGLARYEQYF.

The gene calls are TRBV7-2 and TRBJ2-1; the match to TRBD2 covers 7 bases. V shed 0 bases, J shed 5 bases, and the junction held 10 bases outside the gene matches. Germline V gene data show CDR1 as SGHTA and CDR2 as FQGNSA. The CDR3 covers 17 residues. CDR3 nucleotides: TGTGCCAGCAGCTTAGCTTCTGGAGCGGGGACGAACAATGAGCAGTTCTTC. Amino acid sequence: CASSLASGAGTNNEQFF. The full variable domain, its missing parts supplied by reference TRBV7-2 and TRBJ2-1, is GAGVSQSPSNKVTEKGKDVELRCDPISGHTALYWYRQSLGQGLEFLIYFQGNSAPDKSGLPSDRFSAERTGGSVSTLTIQRTQQEDSAVYLCASSLASGAGTNNEQFFGPGTRLTVL.

In DNA, the CDR3 is TGTGCCAGCTCACCACGGACAGAGTTTAACTATGGCTACACCTTC. This sequence encodes CASSPRTEFNYGYTF. V gene TRBV18 combines with J gene TRBJ1-2, with D possibly TRBD1 on 6 matching bases. The CDR3 is 15 amino acids. The V gene lost 1 base and the J gene lost 1 base, with 10 bases spanning the gap. The germline gives CDR1 KGHSH, CDR2 LQKENI.

The chain couples TRBV12-2 to TRBJ1-1; whether TRBD1, the table's D call, matches the DNA was not checked. TRBV12-2 is a recognized pseudogene. The length of the CDR3 is 18 residues. The CDR3 region has the DNA TGTGCAAGTCGCCGAACCAGGACAGGGGGCGTGGAGAGCACTGAAGCTTTCTTT. Protein sequence: CASRRTRTGGVESTEAFF.